This T cell receptor beta chain was recovered during a study of blood T cells in healthy people across ages. The draw of peripheral blood yielded around 10 milliliters from each donor. General study findings and limits: Getting older went along with TCR beta diversity per million T cells dropping roughly linearly.

This clonotype was seen a few times. Its antigen is not identified. Then a second PCR, running roughly 7 to 11 cycles, was carried out with a sample-barcoded 5' primer and a J-beta primer mix. Each CDR3 protein is one row after TCRdb ran MiXCR on the 5' RACE reads. The data show roughly 800,000 distinct CDR3 sequences, with 20% to 30% seen just once and 2.5% to 3.5% held by the top ten. This same sample was also taken into another study, of T cells of mothers and their children.

What was sequenced was blood. This TCR came from a boy younger than 18 in good health.

The CDR3 protein is CASSLAAGSNQPQHF. The CDR3 nucleotides are TGTGCCAGCAGCTTAGCGGCGGGTAGCAATCAGCCCCAGCATTTT. J is TRBJ1-5 and V is TRBV7-2, with D uncertain. The CDR3 runs to 15 residues. V was clipped by 0 bases and J by 0 bases, with 6 bases between them. Germline V gives CDR1 SGHTA, CDR2 FQGNSA.